This is a list of T cell receptor beta chains from one sample in a study of cytomegalovirus exposure and HLA in healthy donors. The repertoire was sequenced with immunoSEQ multiplex PCR; TCRdb's copy has only in-frame clones and lacks some. This table holds about 140,000 clones, 70% found once. Source material: PBMCs. These receptors came from a woman between 25 and 40 years old in good health and CMV-seronegative. Each CDR3 is given with its conserved first and last residue. The D gene is left open where the match is weak. Rows may omit the clone size; those that give it use once, few, many or a size class.

CDR3 protein: CSVEGTGGVYEQYF; CDR3 DNA: TGCAGCGTCGAAGGGACAGGGGGCGTCTACGAGCAGTACTTC; clone size: -; CDR3 length: 14; D gene: TRBD1; V gene: TRBV29-1; J gene: TRBJ2-7
CDR3 protein: CASSLGAAGTTQETQYF; CDR3 DNA: TGTGCCAGCAGCTTAGGTGCAGCCGGGACTACACAAGAGACCCAGTACTTC; clone size: few; CDR3 length: 17; D gene: TRBD2; V gene: TRBV11-2; J gene: TRBJ2-5
CDR3 protein: CASSLGGLTMANEQFF; CDR3 DNA: TGTGCCAGCAGCTTGGGGGGGCTAACAATGGCCAATGAGCAGTTCTTC; clone size: -; CDR3 length: 16; D gene: -; V gene: TRBV5-4; J gene: TRBJ2-1
CDR3 protein: CASSRQGGDTEAFF; CDR3 DNA: TGTGCCAGCAGCCGGCAGGGGGGAGACACTGAAGCTTTCTTT; clone size: -; CDR3 length: 14; D gene: TRBD1; V gene: TRBV7-2; J gene: TRBJ1-1
CDR3 protein: CASSYLPQGNTIYF; CDR3 DNA: TGTGCCAGCAGTTACCTACCCCAAGGAAACACCATATATTTT; clone size: -; CDR3 length: 14; D gene: -; V gene: TRBV6-6; J gene: TRBJ1-3
CDR3 protein: CASSRDRGYTF; CDR3 DNA: TGTGCCAGCAGCCGGGACAGGGGCTACACCTTC; clone size: -; CDR3 length: 11; D gene: TRBD1; V gene: TRBV5-4; J gene: TRBJ1-2
CDR3 protein: CASSERTVGNTIYF; CDR3 DNA: TGTGCCAGTAGTGAGCGGACGGTCGGAAACACCATATATTTT; clone size: -; CDR3 length: 14; D gene: -; V gene: TRBV19; J gene: TRBJ1-3
CDR3 protein: CAWSVAGNTEAFF; CDR3 DNA: TGTGCCTGGAGTGTTGCAGGGAACACTGAAGCTTTCTTT; clone size: -; CDR3 length: 13; D gene: -; V gene: TRBV30; J gene: TRBJ1-1
CDR3 protein: CASSGLAGLGPQYF; CDR3 DNA: TGTGCCAGCAGTGGGCTAGCGGGACTCGGACCGCAGTATTTT; clone size: -; CDR3 length: 14; D gene: TRBD2; V gene: TRBV2; J gene: TRBJ2-3
CDR3 protein: CAISELDTQYF; CDR3 DNA: TGTGCCATCAGTGAACTGGATACGCAGTATTTT; clone size: -; CDR3 length: 11; D gene: -; V gene: TRBV10-3; J gene: TRBJ2-3
CDR3 protein: CASSLDRGTYGYTF; CDR3 DNA: TGTGCCAGCAGCCTCGACAGGGGGACGTATGGCTACACCTTC; clone size: -; CDR3 length: 14; D gene: TRBD1; V gene: TRBV5-4; J gene: TRBJ1-2
CDR3 protein: CASTPSGGRDEQYF; CDR3 DNA: TGTGCCAGCACCCCCTCGGGAGGGCGTGACGAGCAGTACTTC; clone size: -; CDR3 length: 14; D gene: TRBD2; V gene: TRBV6-1; J gene: TRBJ2-7
CDR3 protein: CASSVLSGEGSTQYF; CDR3 DNA: TGTGCCAGCAGCGTACTGAGCGGGGAGGGGAGTACGCAGTATTTT; clone size: -; CDR3 length: 15; D gene: TRBD2; V gene: TRBV9; J gene: TRBJ2-3
CDR3 protein: CASSLYRVANSPLHF; CDR3 DNA: TGTGCCAGCAGTTTATACAGGGTCGCTAATTCACCCCTCCACTTT; clone size: -; CDR3 length: 15; D gene: -; V gene: TRBV6-1; J gene: TRBJ1-6
CDR3 protein: CASSVGQGICGYTF; CDR3 DNA: TGTGCCAGCAGCGTTGGCCAGGGAATTTGTGGCTACACCTTC; clone size: few; CDR3 length: 14; D gene: -; V gene: TRBV7-9; J gene: TRBJ1-2
CDR3 protein: CATSRGQGQVGYGYTF; CDR3 DNA: TGTGCCACCAGCAGAGGTCAGGGACAGGTGGGCTATGGCTACACCTTC; clone size: -; CDR3 length: 16; D gene: TRBD1; V gene: TRBV15; J gene: TRBJ1-2
CDR3 protein: CASLENSGANVLTF; CDR3 DNA: TGTGCCAGCCTGGAGAACTCTGGGGCCAACGTCCTGACTTTC; clone size: -; CDR3 length: 14; D gene: -; V gene: TRBV2; J gene: TRBJ2-6
CDR3 protein: CAWSVSGGGQPQHF; CDR3 DNA: TGTGCCTGGAGTGTATCAGGGGGCGGTCAGCCCCAGCATTTT; clone size: -; CDR3 length: 14; D gene: TRBD1; V gene: TRBV30; J gene: TRBJ1-5
CDR3 protein: CASSTTPGLKEFF; CDR3 DNA: TGTGCCAGCAGTACCACCCCGGGACTTAAGGAGTTCTTC; clone size: -; CDR3 length: 13; D gene: -; V gene: TRBV27; J gene: TRBJ2-1
CDR3 protein: CAWSMAGTDTQYF; CDR3 DNA: TGTGCCTGGAGTATGGCTGGCACAGATACGCAGTATTTT; clone size: few; CDR3 length: 13; D gene: -; V gene: TRBV30; J gene: TRBJ2-3
CDR3 protein: CASSLAGGIYGYTF; CDR3 DNA: TGTGCCAGCAGTTTAGCAGGGGGCATCTATGGCTACACCTTC; clone size: few; CDR3 length: 14; D gene: TRBD1; V gene: TRBV28; J gene: TRBJ1-2
CDR3 protein: CASSTPSVQETQYF; CDR3 DNA: TGTGCCAGCAGCACACCTAGCGTACAAGAGACCCAGTACTTC; clone size: -; CDR3 length: 14; D gene: -; V gene: TRBV5-6; J gene: TRBJ2-5
CDR3 protein: CASSRGTDTQYF; CDR3 DNA: TGTGCCAGCAGCCGCGGGACAGATACGCAGTATTTT; clone size: -; CDR3 length: 12; D gene: -; V gene: TRBV7-8; J gene: TRBJ2-3
CDR3 protein: CASTPSIQAYEQYF; CDR3 DNA: TGTGCCAGCACCCCCTCAATACAGGCCTACGAGCAGTACTTC; clone size: -; CDR3 length: 14; D gene: -; V gene: TRBV6-5; J gene: TRBJ2-7
CDR3 protein: CASSYSRQGLGNTIYF; CDR3 DNA: TGTGCCAGCAGTTACTCGAGGCAGGGTCTAGGAAACACCATATATTTT; clone size: -; CDR3 length: 16; D gene: -; V gene: TRBV6-5; J gene: TRBJ1-3
CDR3 protein: CASYPFGNSYNEQFF; CDR3 DNA: TGTGCCAGCTATCCCTTCGGGAACTCCTACAATGAGCAGTTCTTC; clone size: few; CDR3 length: 15; D gene: -; V gene: TRBV27; J gene: TRBJ2-1
CDR3 protein: CASRITGVNNSPLHF; CDR3 DNA: TGTGCCAGCAGAATAACAGGGGTAAATAATTCACCCCTCCACTTT; clone size: -; CDR3 length: 15; D gene: TRBD1; V gene: TRBV2; J gene: TRBJ1-6
CDR3 protein: CASRTNGQGYEQYF; CDR3 DNA: TGTGCCAGCAGGACGAACGGACAGGGCTACGAGCAGTACTTC; clone size: -; CDR3 length: 14; D gene: TRBD1; V gene: TRBV25-1; J gene: TRBJ2-7
CDR3 protein: CASRRGETQYF; CDR3 DNA: TGTGCCAGTAGAAGGGGGGAGACCCAGTACTTC; clone size: -; CDR3 length: 11; D gene: -; V gene: TRBV19; J gene: TRBJ2-5
CDR3 protein: CASSYEDTDTQYF; CDR3 DNA: TGTGCCAGCAGTTACGAGGACACAGATACGCAGTATTTT; clone size: -; CDR3 length: 13; D gene: -; V gene: TRBV6-5; J gene: TRBJ2-3
CDR3 protein: CASSRQYGQPQHF; CDR3 DNA: TGTGCCAGCAGCAGACAGTACGGTCAGCCCCAGCATTTT; clone size: -; CDR3 length: 13; D gene: -; V gene: TRBV2; J gene: TRBJ1-5
CDR3 protein: CASSLGQNPNYGYTF; CDR3 DNA: TGTGCCAGCAGCTTAGGGCAGAACCCTAACTATGGCTACACCTTC; clone size: -; CDR3 length: 15; D gene: -; V gene: TRBV7-3; J gene: TRBJ1-2
CDR3 protein: CASSPNQGRHTEAFF; CDR3 DNA: TGTGCCAGCAGCCCGAACCAGGGCAGGCACACTGAAGCTTTCTTT; clone size: once; CDR3 length: 15; D gene: -; V gene: TRBV4-2; J gene: TRBJ1-1
CDR3 protein: CASNRLAGGYWTDTQYF; CDR3 DNA: TGTGCCAGCAACCGACTAGCGGGAGGGTATTGGACAGATACGCAGTATTTT; clone size: -; CDR3 length: 17; D gene: TRBD2; V gene: TRBV27; J gene: TRBJ2-3
CDR3 protein: CSVETDPVPEAFF; CDR3 DNA: TGCAGCGTTGAGACTGACCCTGTCCCTGAAGCTTTCTTT; clone size: -; CDR3 length: 13; D gene: -; V gene: TRBV29-1; J gene: TRBJ1-1
CDR3 protein: CASSSRQLAGELETQYF; CDR3 DNA: TGTGCCAGCAGCTCAAGGCAGCTAGCGGGAGAGCTTGAGACCCAGTACTTC; clone size: -; CDR3 length: 17; D gene: TRBD2; V gene: TRBV7-8; J gene: TRBJ2-5
CDR3 protein: CASSQDAGTPWLDNEQFF; CDR3 DNA: TGCGCCAGCAGCCAAGATGCCGGGACTCCATGGCTAGACAATGAGCAGTTCTTC; clone size: -; CDR3 length: 18; D gene: -; V gene: TRBV4-1; J gene: TRBJ2-1
CDR3 protein: CASSQELQGASAGNTIYF; CDR3 DNA: TGCGCCAGCAGCCAAGAGCTACAGGGGGCCTCTGCTGGAAACACCATATATTTT; clone size: -; CDR3 length: 18; D gene: TRBD1; V gene: TRBV4-1; J gene: TRBJ1-3
CDR3 protein: CSVEQTGDTGELFF; CDR3 DNA: TGCAGCGTTGAACAAACAGGGGACACCGGGGAGCTGTTTTTT; clone size: once; CDR3 length: 14; D gene: TRBD1; V gene: TRBV29-1; J gene: TRBJ2-2
CDR3 protein: CASSTDLRDSPLHF; CDR3 DNA: TGTGCCAGCAGTACGGACCTGCGGGATTCACCCCTCCACTTT; clone size: -; CDR3 length: 14; D gene: -; V gene: TRBV6-1; J gene: TRBJ1-6
CDR3 protein: CASSQNLAENYNEQFF; CDR3 DNA: TGCGCCAGCAGCCAAAATTTAGCGGAGAACTACAATGAGCAGTTCTTC; clone size: once; CDR3 length: 16; D gene: -; V gene: TRBV4-1; J gene: TRBJ2-1
CDR3 protein: CASSGSDRASGEAFF; CDR3 DNA: TGTGCCAGCAGCGGTTCAGACAGGGCTAGTGGTGAAGCTTTCTTT; clone size: -; CDR3 length: 15; D gene: -; V gene: TRBV21-1; J gene: TRBJ1-1
CDR3 protein: CASSWTSGLETQYF; CDR3 DNA: TGCGCCAGCAGCTGGACTAGCGGGTTGGAGACCCAGTACTTC; clone size: few; CDR3 length: 14; D gene: TRBD2; V gene: TRBV5-1; J gene: TRBJ2-5
CDR3 protein: CASSPGTGGNQPQHF; CDR3 DNA: TGTGCCAGCAGTCCTGGGACAGGTGGCAATCAGCCCCAGCATTTT; clone size: -; CDR3 length: 15; D gene: TRBD1; V gene: TRBV27; J gene: TRBJ1-5
CDR3 protein: CASSSNRDTETYNSPLHF; CDR3 DNA: TGTGCCAGCAGCAGTAACCGGGACACAGAAACCTATAATTCACCCCTCCACTTT; clone size: -; CDR3 length: 18; D gene: -; V gene: TRBV21-1; J gene: TRBJ1-6
CDR3 protein: CASSMGQGGEQYF; CDR3 DNA: TGTGCCAGTAGTATGGGACAGGGAGGCGAGCAGTACTTC; clone size: -; CDR3 length: 13; D gene: TRBD1; V gene: TRBV19; J gene: TRBJ2-7
CDR3 protein: CASSYSGRGNTEAFF; CDR3 DNA: TGTGCCAGCAGTTACTCGGGCCGGGGGAACACTGAAGCTTTCTTT; clone size: -; CDR3 length: 15; D gene: -; V gene: TRBV6-5; J gene: TRBJ1-1
CDR3 protein: CASSRDRGNEKLFF; CDR3 DNA: TGTGCCAGCAGCAGGGACAGGGGAAATGAAAAACTGTTTTTT; clone size: -; CDR3 length: 14; D gene: TRBD1; V gene: TRBV5-8; J gene: TRBJ1-4
CDR3 protein: CASSPKGTSGSEDTQYF; CDR3 DNA: TGTGCCAGCAGCCCAAAAGGGACTAGCGGGTCGGAGGATACGCAGTATTTT; clone size: -; CDR3 length: 17; D gene: TRBD2; V gene: TRBV13; J gene: TRBJ2-3
CDR3 protein: CASSVTSGDETQYF; CDR3 DNA: TGTGCCAGCAGCGTCACAAGCGGGGACGAGACCCAGTACTTC; clone size: -; CDR3 length: 14; D gene: TRBD2; V gene: TRBV9; J gene: TRBJ2-5
CDR3 protein: CASSPQGRQPQHF; CDR3 DNA: TGTGCCAGCAGCCCACAGGGGCGTCAGCCCCAGCATTTT; clone size: few; CDR3 length: 13; D gene: TRBD1; V gene: TRBV6-5; J gene: TRBJ1-5
CDR3 protein: CASSQDGGEVERYF; CDR3 DNA: TGCGCCAGCAGCCAAGATGGTGGAGAGGTAGAGCGGTATTTT; clone size: -; CDR3 length: 14; D gene: -; V gene: TRBV4-1; J gene: TRBJ2-3
CDR3 protein: CATAAGVSTGELFF; CDR3 DNA: TGTGCCACAGCAGCGGGAGTGAGCACCGGGGAGCTGTTTTTT; clone size: -; CDR3 length: 14; D gene: TRBD2; V gene: TRBV19; J gene: TRBJ2-2
CDR3 protein: CASSKNPAGGENEQFF; CDR3 DNA: TGTGCCAGTAGTAAAAACCCGGCGGGAGGTGAGAATGAGCAGTTCTTC; clone size: -; CDR3 length: 16; D gene: TRBD2; V gene: TRBV19; J gene: TRBJ2-1
CDR3 protein: CATSTGGRGYGYTF; CDR3 DNA: TGTGCCACCTCAACAGGGGGTCGAGGCTATGGCTACACCTTC; clone size: -; CDR3 length: 14; D gene: TRBD1; V gene: TRBV10-3; J gene: TRBJ1-2